This TCR beta chain came from a study of blood T cells in healthy people across ages. Study results and caveats: Per million T cells, TCR beta diversity dropped about linearly as age rose. For the donors, CMV status was unknown and possibly confounded expanded clonotype changes.

On this clonotype: Its antigen is unidentified.

Trimming removed 4 bases at V and 5 bases at J, with 11 bases between. The CDR3 totals 13 residues. From germline, CDR1 is SGHRS and CDR2 YFSETQ. The total RNA that was extracted per sample amounted to at least 5.5 micrograms. PCR was performed a second time for about 7 to 11 cycles using a sample-barcoded 5' primer and a J-beta primer mix. Sequencing of every sample gave 3 million or more CDR3-containing paired-end reads. TCRdb re-derived calls from the 5' RACE reads in MiXCR, one entry per CDR3 protein. Of over 550,000 distinct CDR3 sequences listed, about 30% are singletons. The receptor comes from an elderly woman in good health. V usage is TRBV5-1 and J usage is TRBJ2-3; possibly TRBD1 for D (6 bases). Sequencing was carried out using blood. CDR3 nucleotides: TGCGCCAGCAGCATGCAACAGGGAGATACGCAGTATTTT. This codes for CASSMQQGDTQYF. Complete variable domain (other parts from reference TRBV5-1 and TRBJ2-3): KAGVTQTPRYLIKTRGQQVTLSCSPISGHRSVSWYQQTPGQGLQFLFEYFSETQRNKGNFPGRFSGRQFSNSRSEMNVSTLELGDSALYLCASSMQQGDTQYFGPGTRLTVL.